This T cell receptor beta chain was recorded in a study of OX40 agonist ivuxolimab in advanced cancers. Points from the study as a whole: In the 0.1-3.0 mg/kg groups, partial responders showed among the lowest expansion. With doses of 0.1 to 3.0 mg/kg, CD4+ and CD8+ blood T cells had undergone clonal expansion by week 6.

This CDR3 comprises 14 residues. Germline CDR1 reads SGHDT; CDR2 reads YYEEEE. Trimming cost V 0 bases and J 10 bases; bases outside gene matches: 5. Worth noting for this clone: Its target is not known.

Repertoires were generated with immunoSEQ multiplex PCR, while TCRdb's copy carries only in-frame clones and drops some. The table has 20,000 to 25,000 clones, approximately 80% seen once; the top ten hold about a third. The V gene is TRBV5-6, the J gene TRBJ2-1; the match to TRBD1 covers 9 bases. The specimen was CD4+ or CD8+ T cells sorted from blood, collected in a trial of the OX40 agonist ivuxolimab. This receptor was taken from an adult with an advanced solid tumor such as melanoma, head and neck, liver or kidney cancer. The CDR3 DNA is TGTGCCAGCAGCTTGGCCCGGACAGGGGACGAGCAGTTCTTC. As protein: CASSLARTGDEQFF. The complete variable domain, with remaining parts taken from reference TRBV5-6 and TRBJ2-1, reads DAGVTQSPTHLIKTRGQQVTLRCSPKSGHDTVSWYQQALGQGPQFIFQYYEEEERQRGNFPDRFSGHQFPNYSSELNVNALLLGDSALYLCASSLARTGDEQFFGPGTRLTVL.